This T cell receptor beta chain is from a study of cytomegalovirus exposure and HLA in healthy donors. Study-wide results and limits: There were reportedly fewer N-insertions in an Asian-associated ancestry cluster than the roughly 670-donor mean, in a later analysis. In a later analysis, TCR beta V- and J-gene trimming was associated with a missense DCLRE1C variant. In a later analysis, HLA-associated TCR beta chains were more clonally expanded than equally common others.

The CDR3 is 13 amino acids. Germline trimming cut 2 bases from V and 6 bases from J; bases unmatched to any gene: 2. Germline V gene lookup returns CDR1 SEHNR and CDR2 FQNEAQ (reference sequence). With respect to this clone: Its matching antigen is unknown.

With 60 Vbeta and 13 Jbeta primers, the PCR was carried out. The table came from immunoSEQ multiplex PCR; TCRdb's copy has only in-frame clones and leaves some out. The sample includes 180,000 or so clones, around 80% seen only once; the top ten take 1.5% to 2%. The TCR was taken from a woman aged 25 to 39 in good health and CMV-seronegative. Sequencing used PBMCs. The chain employs TRBV7-9 and TRBJ2-3, with 7 bases that match TRBD2. CDR3 sequence: CASSLSGADTQYF. The DNA for the CDR3 is TGTGCCAGCAGCTTAAGCGGGGCGGATACGCAGTATTTT.